The 15 T cell receptor beta chains presented below share a single source sample, sequenced in a study of response to subunit inactivated influenza vaccine. MiXCR, run by TCRdb on the RT-PCR reads, gives a single entry per CDR3 protein. The sample carries approximately 520,000 distinct CDR3 sequences, roughly 27% recorded once. This material consisted of CD4+ T cells sorted from PBMCs, taken roughly 5 days after vaccination. All receptors come from a man in his fifties who received an inactivated influenza vaccine.

This clonotype turned up a few times. The CDR3 sequence: CSASKVSSYEQYF. The CDR3 DNA reads as TGCAGTGCTAGCAAGGTCAGCTCCTACGAGCAGTACTTC. The J gene is TRBJ2-7, the V gene TRBV20-1; D is undetermined. V was shortened by 3 bases and J by 0 bases, with 9 bases between the two germline ends. The germline V gene encodes CDR1 DFQATT and CDR2 SNEGSKA (reference sequence). There are 13 residues in the CDR3.

This clonotype was picked up a small number of times. The rearrangement uses TRBV5-1 and TRBJ2-2; 11 bases are shared with TRBD2. Trimming removed 3 bases from V and 3 bases from J; junction bases left unmatched: 1. This CDR3 is 15 amino acids long. Germline lookup yields CDR1 SGHRS and CDR2 YFSETQ. The CDR3 nucleotides are TGCGCCAGCAGCTCACTAGCGGGAGACACCGGGGAGCTGTTTTTT. As protein: CASSSLAGDTGELFF.

This chain joins TRBV29-1 and TRBJ1-1; 9 bases match TRBD1. Germline V gene data show CDR1 as SQVTM and CDR2 as ANQGSEA. The CDR3 is made up of 13 amino acids. The V segment lost 6 bases and the J segment 4 bases; nucleotides outside the gene matches: 6. Here the CDR3 DNA reads TGCAGCGTCGCGACAGGGGGGGGCACTGAAGCTTTCTTT. This sequence encodes CSVATGGGTEAFF.

This clonotype was found a few times. This chain links TRBV7-2 with TRBJ1-5, with D perhaps TRBD1 (5 bases). The V and J ends lost 4 bases and 5 bases respectively, with 6 bases between them. Germline loops: CDR1 SGHTA, CDR2 FQGNSA. The CDR3 consists of 12 residues. The CDR3 DNA reads TGTGCCAGCAGCTCAGGGTATCAGCCCCAGCATTTT. It encodes CASSSGYQPQHF.

V is TRBV3-1 and J is TRBJ2-1; 8 nucleotides match TRBD2. The CDR3 spans 14 residues. Germline CDR1 LGHDT, CDR2 YNNKEL (reference sequence). The junction had 7 bases not matched to a gene; V was cut back by 8 bases and J by 4 bases. The CDR3 DNA follows: TGTGCCAGCTTCGGGGGGGGGTTTTACAATGAGCAGTTCTTC. Translation gives CASFGGGFYNEQFF.

J is TRBJ2-5 and V is TRBV11-2; D call uncertain. Germline CDR1 SGHAT, CDR2 FQNNGV. This CDR3 contains 14 residues. Trimming took off 2 bases at V and 0 bases at J, with 7 bases between the two ends. CDR3 protein: CASSLLAHQETQYF. The CDR3 DNA follows: TGTGCCAGCAGCTTATTGGCCCACCAAGAGACCCAGTACTTC.

The J gene is TRBJ2-3, the V gene TRBV5-1, with D tentatively TRBD1 (6 bases). The CDR3 sequence is 16 residues long. The ends were cut back, 4 bases at V and 1 base at J, with 16 bases in the middle. Germline V lookup: CDR1 SGHRS, CDR2 YFSETQ. The CDR3 sequence is CASSLKIQGGTDTQYF. CDR3 sequence (DNA): TGCGCCAGCAGCCTGAAAATACAGGGAGGCACAGATACGCAGTATTTT.

This clonotype appeared a few times. The chain uses TRBV29-1 and TRBJ2-5, with unresolved D. The CDR3 contains 11 residues. Trimming removed 6 bases from V and 5 bases from J, with 10 bases in between. The germline gives CDR1 SQVTM, CDR2 ANQGSEA. Written as DNA, the CDR3 is TGCAGCGTAAAGCCAAGCGAGACCCAGTACTTC. This encodes CSVKPSETQYF.

The chain recombines TRBV5-5 with TRBJ2-2, with 7 positions matching TRBD2. The CDR3 has 18 residues. Germline CDR1 is SGHKS and CDR2 is YYEKEE (reference sequence). Germline trimming cut 5 bases from V and 1 base from J; bases unmatched to any gene: 14. The CDR3 spells CASSKLATQRGNTGELFF. For the CDR3, the DNA is TGTGCCAGCAGTAAGCTTGCTACTCAGCGGGGGAACACCGGGGAGCTGTTTTTT.

There are a few counts of this clonotype. The chain carries TRBV12-3 or TRBV12-4 and TRBJ1-6; D ambiguous. The CDR3 extends over 13 amino acids. V shed 8 bases and J shed 6 bases, with 11 bases lying between them. This CDR3 reads CASSPEGNSPLHF. CDR3 DNA sequence: TGTGCCAGCTCCCCCGAGGGTAATTCACCCCTCCACTTT.

This clonotype was counted a few times. This chain uses TRBV20-1 with TRBJ2-1, with TRBD2 as a possible D gene (7 bases). CDR3 size: 14 residues. Germline V lookup: CDR1 DFQATT, CDR2 SNEGSKA (reference sequence). V was trimmed by 0 bases and J by 7 bases, leaving 13 bases between them. DNA of the CDR3: TGCAGTGCTAGAGATAGGGGGAGGGGGAATGAGCAGTTCTTC. Translation gives CSARDRGRGNEQFF.

The chain joins TRBV12-3 or TRBV12-4 to TRBJ2-7; 9 nucleotides match TRBD1. CDR3 length: 15 amino acids. V dropped 5 bases and J dropped 2; count of bases not matched to a gene: 7. DNA for the CDR3: TGTGCCAGCAGTAAAGGACAGGGGCACCCCTACGAGCAGTACTTC. Its translation is CASSKGQGHPYEQYF.

This clonotype was counted only a few times. The genes are TRBV29-1 and TRBJ1-5, with 8 bases aligning to TRBD1. This CDR3 has 13 amino acids. The trim removed 4 bases at V and 5 bases at J, leaving 4 bases unmatched. In germline, CDR1 is SQVTM, CDR2 ANQGSEA. As DNA, the CDR3 is TGCAGCGTTGTAACAGGGGGGGATCAGCCCCAGCATTTT. This translates into CSVVTGGDQPQHF.

This clonotype was detected many times. CDR3 sequence reads: CASSVYNEQFF. CDR3 DNA sequence: TGTGCCAGCAGCGTATACAATGAGCAGTTCTTC. The J gene is TRBJ2-1, the V gene TRBV7-2; D gene unclear. The CDR3 loop spans 11 amino acids. Germline V CDR1 and CDR2: SGHTA, FQGNSA. Trimming took 5 bases from V and 4 from J, leaving 3 bases between them.

This clonotype was observed a handful of times. The V gene is TRBV24-1, the J gene TRBJ2-3; TRBD2 agrees at 10 bases. J gave up 0 bases and V 4 bases, and 6 bases lay outside the gene matches. The germline gives CDR1 KGHDR, CDR2 SFDVKD. The length of the CDR3 is 17 residues. CDR3 region: CATSDPTSGDSTDTQYF. The CDR3 DNA is TGTGCCACCAGTGACCCTACTAGCGGGGACAGCACAGATACGCAGTATTTT.